These T cell receptor beta chains were read from a single sample in a study of OX40 agonist ivuxolimab in advanced cancers. Clones were read by immunoSEQ multiplex PCR, and TCRdb kept only the in-frame ones, dropping some. Of approximately 68,000 clones listed, roughly 90% are singletons. The starting material was CD4+ or CD8+ T cells sorted from blood, obtained in a trial of the OX40 agonist ivuxolimab. Every receptor here comes from an adult with an advanced solid tumor such as melanoma, head and neck, liver or kidney cancer. Each CDR3 is given with its conserved first and last residue. The D gene is left open where the match is weak.

v_gene: TRBV19; j_gene: TRBJ1-2; d_gene: NA; CDR3aa: CASSASSYGYTF; CDR3nt: TGTGCCAGTAGTGCAAGTAGCTATGGCTACACCTTC
v_gene: TRBV6-6; j_gene: TRBJ1-4; d_gene: NA; CDR3aa: CASSYFSGNEKLFF; CDR3nt: TGTGCCAGCAGTTACTTTTCGGGGAATGAAAAACTGTTTTTT
v_gene: TRBV4-1; j_gene: TRBJ2-3; d_gene: TRBD1; CDR3aa: CASSPDPGQGAGDTQYF; CDR3nt: TGCGCCAGCAGCCCAGATCCGGGACAGGGGGCCGGAGATACGCAGTATTTT
v_gene: TRBV7-2; j_gene: TRBJ2-7; d_gene: TRBD1; CDR3aa: CASSNRGGPYEQYF; CDR3nt: TGTGCCAGCAGCAACCGAGGGGGCCCCTACGAGCAGTACTTC
v_gene: TRBV4-1; j_gene: TRBJ2-5; d_gene: TRBD2; CDR3aa: CASSQDPLLAGAQETQYF; CDR3nt: TGCGCCAGCAGCCAAGATCCCTTACTAGCGGGGGCACAAGAGACCCAGTACTTC
v_gene: TRBV5-4; j_gene: TRBJ2-1; d_gene: NA; CDR3aa: CASSFRGSYNEQFF; CDR3nt: TGTGCCAGCAGCTTCCGGGGCTCCTACAATGAGCAGTTCTTC
v_gene: TRBV19; j_gene: TRBJ1-1; d_gene: NA; CDR3aa: CASSTGLNAEAFF; CDR3nt: TGTGCCAGTAGTACAGGCCTGAACGCTGAAGCTTTCTTT
v_gene: TRBV6-1; j_gene: TRBJ2-7; d_gene: NA; CDR3aa: CASSDIGQLYEQYF; CDR3nt: TGTGCCAGCAGTGATATCGGACAGTTATACGAGCAGTACTTC
v_gene: TRBV9; j_gene: TRBJ1-2; d_gene: NA; CDR3aa: CASSGSGFLLGGYTF; CDR3nt: TGTGCCAGCAGCGGATCAGGATTCCTCCTGGGGGGCTACACCTTC
v_gene: TRBV7-8; j_gene: TRBJ2-3; d_gene: TRBD2; CDR3aa: CASSFSELAGAYTDTQYF; CDR3nt: TGTGCCAGCAGCTTCTCAGAACTAGCGGGGGCCTACACAGATACGCAGTATTTT
v_gene: TRBV9; j_gene: TRBJ1-1; d_gene: NA; CDR3aa: CASSVGGGVDTEAFF; CDR3nt: TGTGCCAGCAGCGTAGGTGGGGGAGTCGACACTGAAGCTTTCTTT